This T cell receptor (beta chain) was profiled in a study of shared clonotypes between healthy human individuals. Turning to the study itself: Three plates each covered CD4 naive and memory; CD8 naive two, CD8 memory one. General observations from the study: In a few donors, around 5% of naive CD4 clonotypes appeared in common.

To note about this clone: Its antigen is not identified.

Only in-frame clones appear in the TCRdb table, and some are missing; sequencing was by immunoSEQ multiplex PCR. The sample shows about 610,000 clones, 95% to 96% of them seen only once. The naive CD8 fraction comprised CD45RO-negative cells positively selected for CCR7 and excluded terminally differentiated effector memory CD45RA+ cells. This clonotype originated in a woman aged 25 to 45 in good health. Sequencing used naive CD8+ T cells sorted from blood.

The CDR3 protein is CASSSFEVQETQYF. Here the CDR3 DNA reads TGTGCCAGCAGCTCCTTTGAAGTTCAAGAGACCCAGTACTTC. The chain uses TRBV7-9 and TRBJ2-5; D is unresolved. The CDR3 loop spans 14 amino acids. V lost 4 bases, J lost 2 bases, and 11 bases lay in between. Germline V lookup: CDR1 SEHNR, CDR2 FQNEAQ (reference sequence).